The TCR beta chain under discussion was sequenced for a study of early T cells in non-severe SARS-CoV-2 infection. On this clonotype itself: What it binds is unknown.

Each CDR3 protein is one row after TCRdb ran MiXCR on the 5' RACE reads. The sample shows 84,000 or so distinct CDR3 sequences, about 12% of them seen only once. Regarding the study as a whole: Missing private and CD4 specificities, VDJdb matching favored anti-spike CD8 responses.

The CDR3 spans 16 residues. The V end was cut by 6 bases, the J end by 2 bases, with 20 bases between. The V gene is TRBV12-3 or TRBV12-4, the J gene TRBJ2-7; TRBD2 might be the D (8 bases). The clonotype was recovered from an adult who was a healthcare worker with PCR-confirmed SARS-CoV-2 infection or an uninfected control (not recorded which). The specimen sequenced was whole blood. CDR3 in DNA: TGTGCCAGCAGCCCTCCGGGGGGGACAGCCCCCTACGAGCAGTACTTC. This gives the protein CASSPPGGTAPYEQYF.